This TCR beta chain is from a study of T-cell memory formation after mild COVID-19. Study-level information: TCR clusters showed largely donor specificity. Points from the study as a whole: Clonal second-wave expansions that peaked on day 37 had unconfirmed SARS-CoV-2 specificity.

MiXCR, applied by TCRdb to the 5' RACE reads, yields one record per CDR3 protein. Of 110,000 to 150,000 distinct CDR3 sequences listed, around 14% are singletons. CDR1 is ENHRY, CDR2 SYGVKD, per germline. The J segment lost 1 base and the V segment lost 5 bases, leaving 17 bases of the junction unmatched. The CDR3 spans 19 residues. Concerning this clonotype: Its antigen is unidentified.

The receptor was derived from an adult woman who had mild COVID-19 (a few samples of this study predate the infection). Cell type and time point are not known. The chain joins TRBV10-3 to TRBJ1-1; TRBD1 agrees at 9 bases. Sequenced: PBMCs or a T cell subset sorted from them (not recorded which). CDR3 DNA sequence: TGTGCCATCAGTCTTTCCGGGAGGGGACAGGGCTACGGGAACACTGAAGCTTTCTTT. Protein sequence: CAISLSGRGQGYGNTEAFF.